This T cell receptor beta chain is drawn from a study of PD-1 blockade in classical Hodgkin lymphoma (TCRdb year 2020). General notes on the study: Nivolumab dosing was 3 mg/kg intravenously every 2 weeks, continuing until either disease progression or unacceptable toxicity. A peripheral blood immune signature of response to PD-1 blockade in classical Hodgkin lymphoma was defined using TCR beta sequencing and CyTOF. Overall results and qualifications from the work: The study was restricted to a single clinical trial cohort, and the causes of repertoire differences, possibly disease activity or prior therapy, were left undefined. Baseline TCR diversity was reported as lower in newly diagnosed patients than in healthy donors, and lower still in relapsed/refractory patients. By C4D1, a significant rise was seen in CD4+ TCR diversity but not in CD8+ TCR diversity (p=0.0027 vs p=0.16), and the rise was most apparent among complete responders (p=0.02). Among trial patients, those achieving complete response had baseline diversity similar to that of newly diagnosed patients, while diversity was significantly lower in partial responders and progressors. Diversity was lower in patients who began nivolumab less than 1 year after ASCT, so these patients were left out of later analyses to avoid confounding by immune reconstitution.

Concerning this clone: The antigen it binds to is not known. Per-nucleotide qualities are absent, and no much larger clonotype sits a single base away.

The Qiagen DNeasy kit was used to extract genomic DNA from unsorted PBMCs and from the negatively selected CD4+ and CD8+ fractions. Using primers that anneal to V and J segments, immunoSEQ multiplex PCR amplified the TCR beta CDR3 regions. A synthetic immune receptor repertoire was used to minimize amplification bias, and remaining bias was computationally removed after sequencing. From the authors' description of their analysis: Custom Python scripts were used to quantify repertoire diversity as the Shannon entropy index. Unsorted, CD4+ and CD8+ repertoires were examined separately, except in combined analyses, for which CD4+ and CD8+ sequences were merged in silico. Clonal expansion was defined as at least a 2-fold frequency increase after treatment relative to C1D1, with a pseudocount of 0.5 for undetected baseline clones. Clones with 0 or 1 copy at C1D1 were defined as singleton clones, while clones with 2 or more copies were defined as non-singleton clones. Clones expanded in unsorted samples were labelled as CD4+, CD8+ or unknown by matching protein sequences in sorted samples from the same patient. Wilcoxon tests on paired samples were used to test diversity changes from C1D1 to C4D1. TCRdb holds this immuneACCESS table with in-frame rearrangements only. Some clones are missing; in checked studies, unresolved V genes explain under half, and the rest has no known cause. V and J calls and clone size are given by that table; D and trimming were obtained from the DNA. This sample has 70,000 or so clones in its table, and 60% to 80% of those were observed once. Clones ranked in the top ten supply roughly 9% of the sample.

Including cysteine and phenylalanine, the CDR3 has 14 amino acids. This entry keeps only the CDR3 DNA: 42 bases, framed from base 1. V trim: 5 bases; J trim: 8 bases; unmatched bases: 6. The germline V gene encodes CDR1 LGHNA and CDR2 YNFKEQ. What this sample's time point label stands for: cycle 2 day 1 (C2D1) of nivolumab. Every trial patient had relapsed after autologous stem cell transplantation, and cohorts A, B and C differed in prior brentuximab vedotin exposure. The trial cohort comprised more than 55 patients with relapsed/refractory classical Hodgkin lymphoma whose best overall responses were complete response, partial response or progressive disease. Single-agent nivolumab was administered to trial patients in the multi-cohort phase II CheckMate 205 trial. An independent review committee assessed best overall response by applying the 2007 International Working Group response criteria. Trial PBMCs were collected immediately before nivolumab initiation (C1D1) and during therapy at cycle 2 day 1 and cycle 4 day 1. After peripheral blood was drawn into 8 mL Vacutainer Cell Preparation Tubes, PBMCs were isolated by centrifugation and then cryopreserved.

Rearrangement joined TRBV4-2 to TRBJ2-1; 10 bases in the middle match TRBD2. The sample in question was peripheral blood mononuclear cells (PBMCs), obtained before the second cycle of nivolumab. The receptor's source is a human donor with classical Hodgkin lymphoma. The nucleotide sequence reads TGTGCCAGCAGCTCCGCAGCGGGAGGGTATGAGCAGTTCTTC. Protein translation: CASSSAAGGYEQFF.